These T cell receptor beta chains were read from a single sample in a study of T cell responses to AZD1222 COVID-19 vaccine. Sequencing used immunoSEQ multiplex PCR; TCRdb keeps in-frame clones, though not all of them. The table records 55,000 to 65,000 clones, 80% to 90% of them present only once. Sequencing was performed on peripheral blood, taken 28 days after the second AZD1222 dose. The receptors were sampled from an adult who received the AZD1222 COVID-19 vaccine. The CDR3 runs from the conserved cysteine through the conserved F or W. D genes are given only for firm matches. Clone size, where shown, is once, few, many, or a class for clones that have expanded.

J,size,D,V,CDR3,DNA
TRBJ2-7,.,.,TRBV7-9,CASSLGKGYEQYF,TGTGCCAGCAGCTTAGGAAAGGGCTACGAGCAGTACTTC
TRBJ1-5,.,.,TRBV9,CASSQGPNQPQHF,TGTGCCAGCAGCCAAGGACCGAATCAGCCCCAGCATTTT
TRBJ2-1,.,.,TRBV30,CARSRGSYNEQFF,TGTGCCCGCTCAAGGGGCTCCTACAATGAGCAGTTCTTC
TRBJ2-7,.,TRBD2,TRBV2,CASSGLLAAGYEQYF,TGTGCCAGCAGTGGGCTACTAGCGGCCGGCTACGAGCAGTACTTC
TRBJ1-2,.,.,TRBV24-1,CATWGVAYGYTF,TGTGCCACCTGGGGGGTCGCCTATGGCTACACCTTC
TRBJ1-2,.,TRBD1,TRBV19,CASSTPRGTETIYGYTF,TGTGCCAGTAGTACACCCCGCGGGACAGAGACCATCTATGGCTACACCTTC
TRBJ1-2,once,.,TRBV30,CAWTTGTYGYTF,TGTGCCTGGACAACGGGCACCTATGGCTACACCTTC
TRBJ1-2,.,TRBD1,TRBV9,CASSGTGATGYTF,TGTGCCAGCAGCGGTACAGGGGCTACCGGCTACACCTTC
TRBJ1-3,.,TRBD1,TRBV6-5,CASNTPGQGNTIYF,TGTGCCAGCAATACACCGGGACAGGGGAACACCATATATTTT
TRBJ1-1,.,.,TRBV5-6,CASSLRQVKNTEAFF,TGTGCCAGCAGCCTCCGACAGGTGAAGAACACTGAAGCTTTCTTT
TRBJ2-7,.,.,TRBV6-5,CASTAGQEQYF,TGTGCCAGCACCGCCGGACAAGAGCAGTACTTC
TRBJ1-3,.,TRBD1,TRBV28,CASSSRTGSTSGNTIYF,TGTGCCAGCAGTTCGAGGACAGGGAGTACCTCTGGAAACACCATATATTTT
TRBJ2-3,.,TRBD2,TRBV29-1,CSVERGLADTQYF,TGCAGCGTGGAACGGGGACTAGCAGATACGCAGTATTTT
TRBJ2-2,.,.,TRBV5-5,CASSPGARNTGELFF,TGTGCCAGCAGCCCGGGGGCGCGTAACACCGGGGAGCTGTTTTTT